The 2 T cell receptor beta chains below come from one sample, sequenced in a study of human T cells and chemical hapten exposure. TCRdb independently ran MiXCR on the RACE reads; one entry per CDR3 protein. Here the sample spans around 82,000 distinct CDR3 sequences, around 7% being singletons. Time point meaning: patch test 2, 6 weeks after DPC sensitization. Documented treatment: therapeutic diphenylcyclopropenone sensitization with weekly scalp DPC. Specimen: whole blood, collected in connection with sensitization to the hapten diphenylcyclopropenone (DPC). The receptors were sampled from a woman aged 25 to 39 with alopecia areata. Some clones in this sample may be carry-over from other donors' samples.

This clonotype was detected only a few times. V gene TRBV2 combines with J gene TRBJ2-3; TRBD2 matches at 7 bases. The CDR3 has 16 residues. In germline, CDR1 is SNHLY, CDR2 FYNNEI. Trimming at V came to 3 bases and at J to 1 base, leaving 7 bases not matched to a gene. CDR3 region: CASSELGGFGTDTQYF. The DNA of the CDR3 is TGTGCCAGCAGTGAGTTGGGGGGGTTTGGCACAGATACGCAGTATTTT.

This clonotype was detected many times. The chain couples TRBV18 to TRBJ2-7; 9 bases are a match to TRBD1. CDR1 is KGHSH, CDR2 LQKENI, per germline. CDR3 length: 14 amino acids. V shed 0 bases, J shed 9 bases, and the junction held 6 bases outside the gene matches. CDR3 coding DNA: TGTGCCAGCTCACCACCGGGACAGGGCCACGGGCAGTACTTC. This codes for CASSPPGQGHGQYF.